The next 30 T cell receptor beta chains were all read from a single sample in a study of blood T cell repertoires in COVID-19. Sequenced by immunoSEQ multiplex PCR; TCRdb stores in-frame clones only, minus some. The sample holds about 180,000 clones, around 86% seen once. The sequencing input was peripheral blood. The receptors come from a woman in her twenties or thirties with active or convalescent COVID-19.

This clone was counted a single time. This sequence joins TRBV21-1 and TRBJ2-7; the table calls TRBD1, which could not be checked here. TRBV21-1 is a listed pseudogene. CDR3 length: 12 residues. For the CDR3, the DNA is TGTGCCAGCAGTGGACAATTTGGCGAGCAGTACTTC. Protein: CASSGQFGEQYF.

The chain joins TRBV7-2 to TRBJ2-4; 9 bases are a match to TRBD1. The ends lost 1 base at V and 3 bases at J; junction bases unmatched: 4. Germline assignment: CDR1 SGHTA and CDR2 FQGNSA. CDR3 length equals 16 residues. In DNA, the CDR3 is TGTGCCAGCAGCTTAGGCCCGGGACAGGGCAAAAACATTCAGTACTTC. Translated: CASSLGPGQGKNIQYF.

This clone was seen once. The CDR3 loop is CASSQRRGGETQYF. In nucleotides, the CDR3 is TGTGCCAGCAGCCAAAGGCGGGGAGGAGAGACCCAGTACTTC. The chain recombines TRBV11-2 with TRBJ2-5; D possibly corresponds to TRBD2 (6 bases). Trimming took 5 bases from V and 4 from J, leaving 14 bases between them. Germline CDR1 and CDR2: SGHAT and FQNNGV. The CDR3 length is 14 residues. Full variable domain (missing parts from reference TRBV11-2 and TRBJ2-5): EAGVAQSPRYKIIEKRQSVAFWCNPISGHATLYWYQQILGQGPKLLIQFQNNGVVDDSQLPKDRFSAERLKGVDSTLKIQPAKLEDSAVYLCASSQRRGGETQYFGPGTRLLVL.

The rearrangement uses TRBV27 and TRBJ2-3, with a tentative D call TRBD2 (6 bases). Between the trimmed V and J ends, which lost 6 bases and 2 bases, there was a span of 9 bases. Germline CDR1 and CDR2: MNHEY and SMNVEV (reference sequence). The length of the CDR3 is 13 residues. The DNA of the CDR3 is TGTGCCAGCAGCTTAGCGGTCACAGATACGCAGTATTTT. It is translated as CASSLAVTDTQYF.

The rearrangement links TRBV12-2 to TRBJ1-3; the table's D call TRBD1 went unverified against the DNA. TRBV12-2 is a recognized pseudogene. The CDR3 contains 17 residues. CDR3 sequence reads: CASRLPSPTGAGNTIYF. CDR3 DNA sequence: TGTGCAAGTCGCTTACCATCCCCGACAGGGGCTGGAAACACCATATATTTT.

This chain uses TRBV19 with TRBJ2-2; the match to TRBD2 covers 7 bases. Per germline, CDR1 LNHDA and CDR2 SQIVND (reference sequence). V gave up 2 bases and J gave up 6 bases; unmatched junction bases: 0. CDR3 length: 13 residues. Written as DNA, the CDR3 is TGTGCCAGTAGTATACGGGAGGCCGGGGAGCTGTTTTTT. Protein: CASSIREAGELFF.

The V and J genes are TRBV19 and TRBJ1-1; maybe TRBD1 (6 bases). Trimming removed 7 bases from V and 1 base from J, with 13 bases in between. The CDR3 consists of 14 residues. CDR1 and CDR2 (germline): LNHDA, SQIVND (reference sequence). The CDR3 here is CASTAGTTNTEAFF. The CDR3 nucleotides read TGTGCCAGTACTGCCGGGACAACGAACACTGAAGCTTTCTTT.

The chain employs TRBV30 and TRBJ1-6; 7 bases are shared with TRBD1. V shed 3 bases, J shed 7 bases, and the junction held 6 bases outside the gene matches. In germline, CDR1 is GTSNPN, CDR2 SVGIG (reference sequence). The CDR3 loop spans 14 amino acids. The CDR3 loop reads CAWSAGQQNSPLHF. The CDR3, as DNA: TGTGCCTGGAGCGCGGGACAGCAGAATTCACCCCTCCACTTT.

V is TRBV27 and J is TRBJ2-2; TRBD1 agrees at 7 bases. Unmatched junction bases numbered 10, after V lost 5 bases and J lost 4 bases. Germline CDR1 is MNHEY and CDR2 is SMNVEV (reference sequence). The CDR3 has 16 residues. CDR3 in DNA: TGTGCCAGCAGTCTGACAGGGTTTGGAATCACCGGGGAGCTGTTTTTT. It encodes CASSLTGFGITGELFF.

This clone was seen once. The gene calls are TRBV5-1 and TRBJ2-7; the match to TRBD1 covers 8 bases. The CDR3 has 14 amino acids. Trimming cost V 4 bases and J 3 bases; bases outside gene matches: 6. Germline V gene sequence: CDR1 SGHRS, CDR2 YFSETQ. The CDR3 reads CASSVRDRIYEQYF. In nucleotides, the CDR3 is TGCGCCAGCAGCGTCAGGGACAGGATCTACGAGCAGTACTTC.

V and J are TRBV7-2 and TRBJ1-1; 8 nucleotides align to TRBD1. The germline V gene has CDR1 SGHTA and CDR2 FQGNSA. The CDR3 spans 15 residues. V gave up 3 bases and J gave up 3 bases; unmatched junction bases: 6. The CDR3 spells CASSFRDRLDTEAFF. The CDR3, as DNA: TGTGCCAGCAGCTTTCGGGACAGGTTGGACACTGAAGCTTTCTTT.

V and J are TRBV6-5 and TRBJ1-5; a possible D gene is TRBD1 (6 bases). V gave up 5 bases and J gave up 3 bases, with 11 bases separating them. The germline gives CDR1 MNHEY, CDR2 SVGAGI. The CDR3 covers 14 residues. This CDR3 reads CASSTGQSNQPQHF. The CDR3 region has the DNA TGTGCCAGCAGTACCGGACAGTCCAATCAGCCCCAGCATTTT.

This clone was counted once. The chain joins TRBV15 to TRBJ2-7; D ambiguous. CDR3 length: 13 residues. Germline CDR1 and CDR2: LNHNV and YYDKDF (reference sequence). Deletions cut 6 bases from V and 0 bases from J, with 9 bases between. This chain's CDR3 is CATRKRTSYEQYF. The CDR3 region has the DNA TGTGCCACCAGAAAGAGAACCTCCTACGAGCAGTACTTC. Supplemented by reference TRBV15 and TRBJ2-7, the full variable domain reads DAMVIQNPRYQVTQFGKPVTLSCSQTLNHNVMYWYQQKSSQAPKLLFHYYDKDFNNEADTPDNFQSRRPNTSFCFLDIRSPGLGDTAMYLCATRKRTSYEQYFGPGTRLTVT.

The V and J genes are TRBV30 and TRBJ1-5, with a weak D call TRBD1 (5 bases). Germline loops: CDR1 GTSNPN, CDR2 SVGIG (reference sequence). The CDR3 has 12 residues. Trimming took off 2 bases at V and 9 bases at J, with 11 bases between the two ends. The CDR3 reads CAWSFPGLPQHF. CDR3 nucleotides: TGTGCCTGGAGTTTCCCAGGGTTGCCCCAGCATTTT.

This chain joins TRBV2 and TRBJ1-5; D remains ambiguous. Germline-derived CDR1 and CDR2 are SNHLY and FYNNEI. The CDR3 spans 12 residues. V was clipped by 4 bases and J by 9 bases, with 10 bases between them. This CDR3 reads CASSVEVRPQHF. CDR3 in DNA: TGTGCCAGCAGTGTAGAGGTTCGGCCCCAGCATTTT.

V is TRBV11-2 and J is TRBJ1-1; 8 bases match TRBD1. Trimming at V came to 5 bases and at J to 4 bases, leaving 6 bases not matched to a gene. Germline CDR1 SGHAT, CDR2 FQNNGV. The CDR3 runs to 14 residues. CDR3 nucleotide sequence: TGTGCCAGCAGCCAATTCACAGGGGGCACTGAAGCTTTCTTT. This sequence encodes CASSQFTGGTEAFF. Combining the CDR3 with reference TRBV11-2 and TRBJ1-1 gives the whole variable domain EAGVAQSPRYKIIEKRQSVAFWCNPISGHATLYWYQQILGQGPKLLIQFQNNGVVDDSQLPKDRFSAERLKGVDSTLKIQPAKLEDSAVYLCASSQFTGGTEAFFGQGTRLTVV.

The V call is TRBV9, the J call TRBJ1-1; D remains unclear. In germline, CDR1 is SGDLS, CDR2 YYNGEE. Trimming took off 4 bases at V and 1 base at J, with 26 bases between the two ends. The CDR3 covers 19 residues. The CDR3 is CASSHPLAVEQSPNTEAFF. The CDR3 bases are TGTGCCAGCAGCCATCCCCTCGCCGTAGAACAGTCGCCGAACACTGAAGCTTTCTTT.

The V and J genes are TRBV5-1 and TRBJ1-2, with D perhaps TRBD1 (5 bases). From germline, CDR1 is SGHRS and CDR2 YFSETQ. CDR3 length: 14 amino acids. V dropped 0 bases and J dropped 4 bases, with 10 bases sitting between them. CDR3 loop: CASSLGQSSYGYTF. The CDR3 nucleotides are TGCGCCAGCAGCTTGGGACAGTCCTCCTATGGCTACACCTTC.

V and J are TRBV29-1 and TRBJ2-2; D unclear. Deletions cut 5 bases from V and 1 base from J, with 2 bases between. The CDR3 consists of 11 residues. Germline V gene lookup returns CDR1 SQVTM and CDR2 ANQGSEA. CDR3 residues: CSVLNTGELFF. The CDR3 region has the DNA TGCAGCGTTCTGAACACCGGGGAGCTGTTTTTT.

This chain links TRBV28 with TRBJ1-3; the D gene is possibly TRBD1 (6 bases). V was shortened by 4 bases and J by 0 bases, with 22 bases between the two germline ends. CDR1 and CDR2 from the germline V gene are MDHEN and SYDVKM. This CDR3 has 19 amino acids. For the CDR3, the DNA is TGTGCCAGCAGTTCTGTTTTCCTAGCAGGGGCCAACTCTGGAAACACCATATATTTT. Its translation: CASSSVFLAGANSGNTIYF.

The chain has TRBV28 and TRBJ2-5; D is unresolved. The germline CDR1 and CDR2 sequences are MDHEN and SYDVKM. The CDR3 contains 17 residues. Trimming took 6 bases from V and 1 from J, leaving 21 bases between them. CDR3 protein: CASSRVVRRRLQETQYF. CDR3 bases: TGTGCCAGCAGCCGGGTCGTTAGGCGGCGACTCCAAGAGACCCAGTACTTC.

J is TRBJ2-3 and V is TRBV19; weak D call: TRBD1 (5 bases). Germline assignment: CDR1 LNHDA and CDR2 SQIVND (reference sequence). There are 12 residues in the CDR3. In nucleotides, the CDR3 is TGTGCTGCAGGGTATGGCACAGATACGCAGTATTTT. Translated: CAAGYGTDTQYF.

This clone was detected once. The chain uses TRBV6-5 and TRBJ1-3; 8 nucleotides line up with TRBD1. The CDR3 runs 15 residues. CDR1 and CDR2 from the germline V gene are MNHEY and SVGAGI. V lost 4 bases, J lost 5 bases, and 7 bases stayed unmatched. This chain's CDR3 is CASSSWTGYRNTIYF. CDR3 DNA: TGTGCCAGCAGTTCCTGGACAGGGTACCGAAACACCATATATTTT.

This rearrangement joins TRBV6-6 to TRBJ2-7, with D maybe TRBD2 (5 bases). CDR1 is MNHNY and CDR2 is SVGAGI in the germline V gene (reference sequence). The CDR3 sequence is 12 residues long. The V gene lost 3 bases and the J gene lost 6 bases, with 9 bases spanning the gap. CDR3 sequence: CASSYPGGEQYF. In DNA, the CDR3 is TGTGCCAGCAGTTATCCAGGAGGCGAGCAGTACTTC.

The rearrangement links TRBV15 to TRBJ2-3, with TRBD2 matching over 11 bases. This CDR3 has 20 amino acids. V lost 5 bases to trimming and J lost 0 bases; unmatched junction nucleotides: 16. Germline CDR1 is LNHNV and CDR2 is YYDKDF (reference sequence). The CDR3 loop is CATSGRLAGRVLISTDTQYF. The CDR3 nucleotides read TGTGCCACCAGCGGTAGACTAGCGGGAAGGGTCCTGATCAGCACAGATACGCAGTATTTT.

The chain employs TRBV19 and TRBJ1-2, with D perhaps TRBD1 (6 bases). This CDR3 region has 17 residues. Trimming removed 1 base at V and 2 bases at J, with 17 bases between. Looked up from germline, CDR1 is LNHDA and CDR2 is SQIVND (reference sequence). DNA for the CDR3: TGTGCCAGTAGTATAGGGGCCTCAACAGGGATCAACTATGGCTACACCTTC. This sequence encodes CASSIGASTGINYGYTF.

This clone showed up just a few times. For the CDR3, the DNA is TGTGCCAGCTCACCGGACGGGACAGCTGCGGAAAAACTGTTTTTT. Protein: CASSPDGTAAEKLFF. The chain couples TRBV18 to TRBJ1-4; 7 bases line up with TRBD1. The CDR3 is 15 amino acids. V dropped 3 bases and J dropped 8; count of bases not matched to a gene: 9. CDR1 and CDR2 (germline): KGHSH, LQKENI.

The chain has TRBV24-1 and TRBJ2-1; TRBD2 agrees at 13 bases. The V and J ends lost 5 bases and 9 bases, in that order; junction bases with no gene match: 6. The germline CDR1 and CDR2 sequences are KGHDR and SFDVKD. This CDR3 is built from 15 residues. The CDR3 loop is CATSGGLAGVAEQFF. The DNA for the CDR3 is TGTGCCACCAGTGGAGGACTAGCGGGAGTTGCTGAGCAGTTCTTC.

The V gene is TRBV3-1 (or the pseudogene TRBV3-2), the J gene TRBJ1-1, with D maybe TRBD1 (6 bases). Germline loops: CDR1 LGHDT, CDR2 YNNKEL (reference sequence). CDR3 length: 14 residues. Trimming cost V 4 bases and J 0 bases, with 9 bases left between them. CDR3 sequence: CASSRTVMNTEAFF. As DNA, the CDR3 is TGTGCCAGCAGCCGGACAGTCATGAACACTGAAGCTTTCTTT.

The rearrangement joins TRBV9 to TRBJ2-1; 10 bases are shared with TRBD2. This CDR3 region has 16 residues. Unmatched junction bases numbered 2, after V lost 0 bases and J lost 2 bases. CDR1 SGDLS and CDR2 YYNGEE come from the germline V gene. CDR3 coding DNA: TGTGCCAGCAGCGTAGGACTAGCGGGTACCTACAATGAGCAGTTCTTC. It encodes CASSVGLAGTYNEQFF. Full variable domain (missing parts from reference TRBV9 and TRBJ2-1): DSGVTQTPKHLITATGQRVTLRCSPRSGDLSVYWYQQSLDQGLQFLIQYYNGEERAKGNILERFSAQQFPDLHSELNLSSLELGDSALYFCASSVGLAGTYNEQFFGPGTRLTVL.